The 30 T cell receptor beta chains in this list originate from one sample, sequenced in a study of blood T cells in healthy people across ages (dated by TCRdb to between 2014 and 2017). The library was obtained by 5' RACE. TCRdb names Illumina HiSeq 2500 as the instrument used. A second PCR of roughly 6 to 11 cycles was run with a J-beta primer mix and a sample-barcoded 5' primer. TCRdb trimmed the raw reads at Q25, called clones with MiXCR and kept productive beta chains. Each CDR3 protein gets just one entry, which takes the most common genes and DNA from the rows behind it. The sample records some 550,000 distinct CDR3 sequences, 45% to 55% of which are singletons. The ten top clones hold 20% to 25% of the sample. Sequenced: blood. These TCRs come from a man of 80 years or more in good health.

The V and J genes are TRBV6-1 and TRBJ2-3; 14 positions agree with TRBD2. The CDR3 spans 18 residues. J gave up 4 bases and V 2 bases, and 8 bases lay outside the gene matches. In germline, CDR1 is MNHNS, CDR2 SASEGT. The CDR3 reads CASSEPRLAGGLADTQYF. In DNA form, the CDR3 reads TGTGCCAGCAGTGAACCCCGACTAGCGGGGGGGTTGGCAGATACGCAGTATTTT.

This chain joins TRBV20-1 and TRBJ2-7, with a possible D match to TRBD1 (6 bases). The DNA end is more similar to TRBJ2-5, so the J call may be wrong. Germline V gene data show CDR1 as DFQATT and CDR2 as SNEGSKA (reference sequence). This CDR3 region has 13 residues. This CDR3 reads CSARSDSQETQYF. The CDR3 DNA sequence: TGCAGTGCTAGGTCGGACAGTCAAGAGACCCAGTACTTC.

The chain has TRBV10-1 and TRBJ2-1; D is perhaps TRBD1 or TRBD2 (5 bases each). V gave up 8 bases and J gave up 12 bases, with 17 bases separating them. Germline V CDR1 and CDR2: WNHNN, SYGVQD (reference sequence). The CDR3 runs 12 residues. CDR3 loop: CASRGEIGGQFF. The CDR3 DNA sequence: TGCGCCAGCCGGGGCGAAATCGGTGGGCAGTTCTTC.

This clonotype was seen a handful of times. The chain combines TRBV6-2 or TRBV6-3 with TRBJ2-3; 8 bases fit TRBD2. The CDR3 sequence is 16 residues long. Looked up from germline, CDR1 is MNHEY and CDR2 is SVGEGT. Germline trimming cut 4 bases from V and 5 bases from J; bases unmatched to any gene: 11. CDR3 sequence reads: CASSSLTSGSRDTQYF. The DNA of the CDR3 is TGTGCCAGCAGTTCCCTCACCAGCGGGAGTCGAGATACGCAGTATTTT.

This clonotype was observed a few times. The chain recombines TRBV20-1 with TRBJ2-1; D might be TRBD2 (5 bases). V was shortened by 2 bases and J by 6 bases, with 11 bases between the two germline ends. The CDR3 length is 13 residues. Germline V gene sequence: CDR1 DFQATT, CDR2 SNEGSKA (reference sequence). CDR3 loop: CSARSGLFNEQFF. CDR3 coding DNA: TGCAGTGCTAGATCAGGACTCTTCAATGAGCAGTTCTTC.

The chain combines TRBV20-1 with TRBJ2-7; TRBD2 is a possible D gene (6 bases). Germline-derived CDR1 and CDR2 are DFQATT and SNEGSKA (reference sequence). V was shortened by 6 bases and J by 9 bases, with 18 bases between the two germline ends. This CDR3 is 12 amino acids long. This CDR3 reads CSAKGPGGRQYF. The CDR3 DNA reads TGCAGTGCAAAGGGACCAGGAGGGAGGCAGTACTTC.

Only a few counts were recorded for this clonotype. The rearrangement uses TRBV2 and TRBJ2-7, with D perhaps being TRBD1 or TRBD2 (5 bases each). This CDR3 spans 16 amino acids. CDR1 and CDR2 (germline): SNHLY, FYNNEI. Trimming pared 4 bases from V and 0 bases from J, leaving 16 bases between. The CDR3 nucleotides are TGTGCCAGCAGTGGAGGGGTAGCTGAAAGCTCCTACGAGCAGTACTTC. Encoded protein: CASSGGVAESSYEQYF.

This clonotype came up a few times. The V gene is TRBV4-3, the J gene TRBJ2-3; D gene unclear. CDR1 LGHNA and CDR2 YSLEER come from the germline V gene. CDR3 size: 14 residues. V was pared by 0 bases and J by 2 bases, with 6 bases between. CDR3 residues: CASSQDGHTDTQYF. The CDR3 DNA follows: TGCGCCAGCAGCCAAGATGGCCACACAGATACGCAGTATTTT.

This chain joins TRBV10-1 and TRBJ2-4, with D perhaps assigned TRBD1 or TRBD2 (5 bases each). The J call may be wrong; the DNA end is better matched by TRBJ2-7. The CDR3 totals 14 residues. CDR1 is WNHNN, CDR2 SYGVQD, per germline (reference sequence). The CDR3 nucleotides read TGCGCCAGCAGCTACGAGAGGGGCCCTAGCGAGCAGTACTTC. It codes for CASSYERGPSEQYF.

The V gene is TRBV20-1, the J gene TRBJ1-1; D is ambiguous. The CDR3 spans 14 residues. Trimming removed 3 bases at V and 1 base at J, with 12 bases between. The germline CDR1 and CDR2 sequences are DFQATT and SNEGSKA (reference sequence). In DNA, the CDR3 is TGCAGTGCTAGTCCTCGGATGGCGAACACTGAAGCTTTCTTT. This sequence encodes CSASPRMANTEAFF.

This sequence joins TRBV4-3 and TRBJ2-5; TRBD1 matches 8 bases. CDR3 length: 17 amino acids. J lost 11 bases, V lost 3 bases, and 20 bases had no gene match. CDR1 LGHNA and CDR2 YSLEER come from the germline V gene. This CDR3 reads CASSQGTRDRRLDEQYF. In nucleotides, the CDR3 is TGCGCCAGCAGCCAGGGGACGCGGGACAGGCGTCTGGATGAGCAGTACTTC.

This clonotype has at least ten counts. This chain uses TRBV6-6 with TRBJ1-2; the D is unclear. CDR1 and CDR2 from the germline V gene are MNHNY and SVGAGI (reference sequence). There are 17 residues in the CDR3. V was trimmed by 2 bases and J by 4 bases, leaving 20 bases between them. CDR3 loop: CASSYPNPTGRAYGYTF. The CDR3 nucleotides are TGTGCCAGCAGTTACCCCAACCCGACCGGGAGAGCCTATGGCTACACCTTC.

This clonotype was detected ten times or more. This chain connects TRBV29-1 to TRBJ1-2; 7 bases match TRBD1. The trim removed 6 bases at V and 1 base at J, leaving 5 bases unmatched. The CDR3 runs to 13 residues. Germline V gives CDR1 SQVTM, CDR2 ANQGSEA. The CDR3 is CSVRTGFNYGYTF. The CDR3 nucleotides are TGCAGCGTGCGGACAGGTTTTAACTATGGCTACACCTTC.

This clonotype was counted at least ten times. This chain uses TRBV7-2 with TRBJ1-5; D remains unclear. The CDR3 spans 12 residues. The V end was cut by 1 base, the J end by 7 bases, with 5 bases between. CDR1 SGHTA and CDR2 FQGNSA come from the germline V gene. The CDR3 spells CASSLGRQPQHF. CDR3 nucleotides: TGTGCCAGCAGCTTAGGGCGGCAGCCCCAGCATTTT.

Only a few counts were recorded for this clonotype. This chain uses TRBV7-2 with TRBJ2-7; 10 bases line up with TRBD2. V was pared by 4 bases and J by 3 bases, with 6 bases of the junction left unmatched. The germline CDR1 and CDR2 sequences are SGHTA and FQGNSA. This CDR3 is built from 15 residues. CDR3 loop: CASSWSGTSDYEQYF. CDR3 nucleotides: TGTGCCAGCAGCTGGTCCGGGACTAGCGACTACGAGCAGTACTTC. Looking up the rest from reference TRBV7-2 and TRBJ2-7 gives the full variable domain: GAGVSQSPSNKVTEKGKDVELRCDPISGHTALYWYRQSLGQGLEFLIYFQGNSAPDKSGLPSDRFSAERTGGSVSTLTIQRTQQEDSAVYLCASSWSGTSDYEQYFGPGTRLTVT.

This clonotype appeared a few times. The chain carries TRBV29-1 and TRBJ2-7, with 9 nucleotides matching TRBD2. Germline CDR1 and CDR2: SQVTM and ANQGSEA. CDR3 length: 13 amino acids. V gave up 5 bases and J gave up 6 bases; unmatched junction bases: 8. This CDR3 is CSVYSGRISEQYF. The CDR3 nucleotides are TGCAGCGTTTATAGCGGGAGAATAAGCGAGCAGTACTTC.

The chain is built from TRBV20-1 and TRBJ2-5; 9 bases line up with TRBD2. The CDR3 covers 16 residues. Germline values: CDR1 DFQATT, CDR2 SNEGSKA (reference sequence). J lost 5 bases, V lost 2 bases, and 12 bases had no gene match. The CDR3 sequence is CSARYNSGGPWETQYF. CDR3 coding DNA: TGCAGTGCTAGATATAACAGCGGGGGGCCGTGGGAGACCCAGTACTTC.

This clonotype was seen more than once but under ten times. The V call is TRBV24-1, the J call TRBJ2-5, with D unresolved. TRBJ2-7 explains the end of the DNA better; the J call may be wrong. From germline, CDR1 is KGHDR and CDR2 SFDVKD. CDR3 length equals 11 residues. The CDR3 is CATSDFREQYF. CDR3 DNA sequence: TGTGCCACCAGTGATTTTCGCGAGCAGTACTTC.

A few counts support this clonotype. This CDR3 reads CASSFGGTGTAFYEQYF. As DNA, the CDR3 is TGTGCCAGCAGCTTTGGGGGAACCGGGACAGCCTTCTACGAGCAGTACTTC. The rearrangement joins TRBV14 to TRBJ2-7; 7 bases are shared with TRBD1. This CDR3 has 17 residues. V dropped 5 bases and J dropped 3; count of bases not matched to a gene: 16. Germline assignment: CDR1 SGHDN and CDR2 FVKESK.

The chain has TRBV20-1 and TRBJ1-1, with 7 bases lining up with TRBD1. Looked up from germline, CDR1 is DFQATT and CDR2 is SNEGSKA (reference sequence). The CDR3 contains 13 residues. The CDR3 loop reads CSENNRGNTEAFF. As DNA, the CDR3 is TGCAGCGAGAACAACAGGGGGAACACTGAAGCTTTCTTT.

This chain uses TRBV20-1 with TRBJ2-2; D is undetermined. V was clipped by 0 bases and J by 0 bases, with 11 bases between them. In germline, CDR1 is DFQATT, CDR2 SNEGSKA (reference sequence). The CDR3 is made up of 16 amino acids. The CDR3 sequence is CSARDRAQSNTGELFF. The DNA for the CDR3 is TGCAGTGCTAGAGATCGGGCACAATCGAACACCGGGGAGCTGTTTTTT.

Concerning this clonotype: A read error may produce the germline difference seen at one junction end. The chain carries TRBV20-1 and TRBJ1-1, with TRBD1 as a possible D gene (5 bases). The CDR3 is 10 residues long. Germline CDR1 reads DFQATT; CDR2 reads SNEGSKA (reference sequence). The CDR3 nucleotides are TGTAGTGCTGGGGGGAGCGAAGCTTTCTTT. Its translation: CSAGGSEAFF.

This clonotype was seen a few times. This sequence joins TRBV15 and TRBJ2-4; D unresolved. V was pared by 4 bases and J by 1 base, with 5 bases between. This CDR3 has 13 amino acids. CDR1 and CDR2 from the germline V gene are LNHNV and YYDKDF (reference sequence). This CDR3 is CATSTGAKNIQYF. The CDR3 DNA sequence: TGTGCCACCAGCACGGGCGCCAAAAACATTCAGTACTTC.

V and J are TRBV6-1 and TRBJ2-1, with TRBD1 identical over 10 bases. From germline, CDR1 is MNHNS and CDR2 SASEGT. The CDR3 is 16 residues long. V shed 5 bases and J 6 bases; nucleotides not matched to a gene: 10. The CDR3 spells CASSPAWGQGSNEQFF. CDR3 nucleotide sequence: TGTGCCAGCAGTCCGGCTTGGGGACAGGGGAGCAATGAGCAGTTCTTC.

This chain uses TRBV7-2 with TRBJ2-3; tentative D call: TRBD2 (6 bases). CDR3 length equals 15 residues. Trimming took off 5 bases at V and 4 bases at J, with 16 bases between the two ends. The V gene's germline CDR1 is SGHTA and CDR2 FQGNSA. The CDR3 is CASSPAGSYADTQYF. CDR3 bases: TGTGCCAGCAGCCCTGCGGGAAGTTACGCAGATACGCAGTATTTT.

There are a few counts of this clonotype. This chain links TRBV7-2 with TRBJ2-2; 7 nucleotides agree with TRBD1. This CDR3 is 13 amino acids long. Germline V gene lookup returns CDR1 SGHTA and CDR2 FQGNSA. Trimming took 6 bases from V and 4 from J; bases not matched to a gene: 2. CDR3 loop: CASSRGPTGELFF. The CDR3 DNA sequence: TGTGCCAGCAGTAGGGGGCCCACCGGGGAGCTGTTTTTT.

This clonotype occurred a few times. The V gene is TRBV6-1, the J gene TRBJ2-7, with D possibly TRBD2 on 6 matching bases. V dropped 1 base and J dropped 1 base, with 14 bases sitting between them. Per germline, CDR1 MNHNS and CDR2 SASEGT. The CDR3 loop spans 16 amino acids. The chain's CDR3 is CASSEVAQGLSYEQYF. CDR3 bases: TGTGCCAGCAGTGAAGTGGCGCAGGGACTTTCCTACGAGCAGTACTTC.

The genes are TRBV7-2 and TRBJ2-4; unclear D gene. Between the trimmed V and J ends, which lost 5 bases and 13 bases, there was a span of 15 bases. The CDR3 has 12 amino acids. CDR1 and CDR2 (germline): SGHTA, FQGNSA. For the CDR3, the DNA is TGTGCCAGCAGCCAAACCACCAAGGTGCAGTACTTC. It is translated as CASSQTTKVQYF.

V gene TRBV11-2 combines with J gene TRBJ2-7, with TRBD1 matching 9 bases. V was pared by 8 bases and J by 6 bases, with 5 bases of the junction left unmatched. The CDR3 has 12 amino acids. Germline-derived CDR1 and CDR2 are SGHAT and FQNNGV. Written as DNA, the CDR3 is TGTGCCAGCTCGGGACAGGGTGTCGAGCAGTACTTC. It yields the protein CASSGQGVEQYF. The full variable domain, in which reference TRBV11-2 and TRBJ2-7 provide the parts outside the CDR3, is EAGVAQSPRYKIIEKRQSVAFWCNPISGHATLYWYQQILGQGPKLLIQFQNNGVVDDSQLPKDRFSAERLKGVDSTLKIQPAKLEDSAVYLCASSGQGVEQYFGPGTRLTVT.

This clonotype was observed a handful of times. V and J are TRBV28 and TRBJ1-1; 11 bases are shared with TRBD1. This CDR3 spans 14 amino acids. Germline V lookup: CDR1 MDHEN, CDR2 SYDVKM. The junction had 8 bases not matched to a gene; V was cut back by 5 bases and J by 9 bases. CDR3 sequence (DNA): TGTGCCAGCAGTCTCCGGACAGGGGGCTATCAAGCTTTCTTT. Translated: CASSLRTGGYQAFF.